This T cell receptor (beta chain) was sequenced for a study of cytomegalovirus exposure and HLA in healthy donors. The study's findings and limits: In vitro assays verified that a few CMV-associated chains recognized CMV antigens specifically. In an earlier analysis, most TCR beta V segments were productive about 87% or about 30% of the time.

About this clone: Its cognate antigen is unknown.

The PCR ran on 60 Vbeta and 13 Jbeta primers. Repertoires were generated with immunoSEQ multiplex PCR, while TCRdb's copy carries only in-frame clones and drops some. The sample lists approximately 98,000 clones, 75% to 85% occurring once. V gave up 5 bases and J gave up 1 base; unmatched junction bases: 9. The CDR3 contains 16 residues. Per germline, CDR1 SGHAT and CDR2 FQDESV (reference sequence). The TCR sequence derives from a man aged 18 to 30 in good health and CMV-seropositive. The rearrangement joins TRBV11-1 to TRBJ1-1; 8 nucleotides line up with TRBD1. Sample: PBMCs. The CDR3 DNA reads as TGTGCCAGCAGCCCGCGGACAGGGAGGGAGAACACTGAAGCTTTCTTT. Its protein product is CASSPRTGRENTEAFF.